This paragraph covers one T cell receptor beta chain sequence. Its target is not known. Separation from the roughly 700-subject first cohort characterized the roughly 120-subject validation cohort, to which the donors belonged. Method: immunoSEQ multiplex PCR; TCRdb's copy keeps in-frame clones and lacks some. The table records some 170,000 clones, around nine tenths of them present only once. The sample originates from a study of cytomegalovirus exposure and HLA in healthy donors. Study as a whole: The platform used for the roughly 130 validation repertoires matched that of the roughly 700 first-cohort repertoires, a later analysis reported.

CDR1 is LNHDA, CDR2 SQIVND, per germline (reference sequence). Trimming removed 5 bases at V and 7 bases at J, with 21 bases between. This CDR3 has 16 residues. Findings of the study overall: In vitro experiments confirmed that three CMV-associated chains were specific for CMV antigens.

The source is a man aged 30-40 years in good health and CMV-seropositive. V and J are TRBV19 and TRBJ2-1, with D maybe TRBD2 (6 bases). Sample: PBMCs. Written as DNA, the CDR3 is TGTGCCAGTAGTCCCCTACTAGGAGGGCCTATAAATGAGCAGTTCTTC. As protein: CASSPLLGGPINEQFF. Using reference TRBV19 and TRBJ2-1 for the parts outside the CDR3, the full variable domain is DGGITQSPKYLFRKEGQNVTLSCEQNLNHDAMYWYRQDPGQGLRLIYYSQIVNDFQKGDIAEGYSVSREKKESFPLTVTSAQKNPTAFYLCASSPLLGGPINEQFFGPGTRLTVL.